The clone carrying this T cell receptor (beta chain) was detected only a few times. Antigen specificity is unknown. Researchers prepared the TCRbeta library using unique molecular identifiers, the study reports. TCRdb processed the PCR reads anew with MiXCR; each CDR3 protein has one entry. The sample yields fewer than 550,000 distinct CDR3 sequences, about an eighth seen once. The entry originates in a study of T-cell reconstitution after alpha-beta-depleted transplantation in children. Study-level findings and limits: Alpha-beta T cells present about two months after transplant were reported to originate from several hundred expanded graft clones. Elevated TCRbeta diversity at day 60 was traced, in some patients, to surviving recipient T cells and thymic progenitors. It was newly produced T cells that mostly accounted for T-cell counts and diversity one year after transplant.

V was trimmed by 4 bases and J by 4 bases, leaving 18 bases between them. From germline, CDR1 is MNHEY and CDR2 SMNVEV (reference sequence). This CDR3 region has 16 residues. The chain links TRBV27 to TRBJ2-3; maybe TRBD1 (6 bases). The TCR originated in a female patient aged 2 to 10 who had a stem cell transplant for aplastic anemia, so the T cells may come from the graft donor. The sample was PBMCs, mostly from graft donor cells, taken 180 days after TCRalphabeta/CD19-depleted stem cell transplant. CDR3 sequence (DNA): TGTGCCAGCAGTTCCATCAACAGGGTTAACGCAGATACGCAGTATTTT. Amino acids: CASSSINRVNADTQYF.